These 8 T cell receptor beta chains came from one sample sequenced in a study of immune reconstitution after stem cell transplant in scleroderma. TCRdb re-analysed the RT-PCR reads in MiXCR, keeping a single row per CDR3 protein. Of fewer than 2,000 distinct CDR3 sequences in the sample, approximately 8% were seen once. The sample was acquired before or after autologous hematopoietic stem cell transplantation (not recorded which). These receptors all stem from a female donor with systemic sclerosis.

The sample holds a few counts of this clonotype. The V and J genes are TRBV7-9 and TRBJ1-1; D gene uncertain. The germline CDR1 and CDR2 sequences are SEHNR and FQNEAQ (reference sequence). V dropped 1 base and J dropped 6 bases, with 21 bases sitting between them. The CDR3 totals 17 residues. The CDR3 reads CASSLVTSGGRTAEAFF. The CDR3, as DNA: TGTGCCAGCAGCTTAGTAACGTCAGGCGGTAGGACGGCTGAAGCTTTCTTT.

This clonotype appeared a few times. The chain combines TRBV6-1 with TRBJ2-7; 10 nucleotides agree with TRBD1. Germline V lookup: CDR1 MNHNS, CDR2 SASEGT. Trimming took 2 bases from V and 3 from J; bases not matched to a gene: 4. CDR3 size: 15 residues. CDR3 bases: TGTGCCAGCAGTGAACGGACAGGGGGTGTCTACGAGCAGTACTTC. Translated, it gives CASSERTGGVYEQYF.

V is TRBV30 and J is TRBJ2-7, with 9 nucleotides matching TRBD1. Unmatched junction bases numbered 14, after V lost 3 bases and J lost 5 bases. This CDR3 comprises 16 residues. From germline, CDR1 is GTSNPN and CDR2 SVGIG (reference sequence). The CDR3 reads CAWRDTGGAQLNEQYF. The CDR3 region has the DNA TGTGCCTGGAGGGACACAGGGGGCGCTCAATTGAACGAGCAGTACTTC.

This chain links TRBV7-2 with TRBJ2-1, with D perhaps TRBD2 (6 bases). The CDR3 is made up of 15 amino acids. V lost 1 base and J 3 bases, leaving 10 bases between the germline ends. Germline V CDR1 and CDR2: SGHTA, FQGNSA. The CDR3 sequence is CASSLGSGSYNEQFF. CDR3 sequence (DNA): TGTGCCAGCAGCTTAGGGTCCGGGAGCTACAATGAGCAGTTCTTC.

The table lists this clonotype with many counts. V is TRBV7-2 and J is TRBJ2-1; 7 nucleotides match TRBD2. With V trimmed by 3 bases and J by 3 bases, 11 bases remained unmatched. This CDR3 comprises 17 residues. Germline CDR1 reads SGHTA; CDR2 reads FQGNSA. The DNA for the CDR3 is TGTGCCAGCAGCTTGGGGGGGACTCCGACCGGCTACAATGAGCAGTTCTTC. This translates into CASSLGGTPTGYNEQFF.

The chain is built from TRBV14 and TRBJ2-1; 9 bases align to TRBD1. Unmatched junction bases numbered 9, after V lost 4 bases and J lost 5 bases. This CDR3 is 16 amino acids long. Germline V lookup: CDR1 SGHDN, CDR2 FVKESK. The CDR3 sequence: CASSRIPGQGDNEQFF. The CDR3 DNA reads as TGTGCCAGCAGCCGGATACCGGGACAGGGAGACAATGAGCAGTTCTTC.

The table lists this clonotype with a few counts. The chain links TRBV20-1 to TRBJ1-1; D ambiguous. Trimming shortened V by 5 bases and J by 5 bases, and 12 bases separated the two germline ends. This CDR3 is built from 12 residues. Germline values: CDR1 DFQATT, CDR2 SNEGSKA (reference sequence). The CDR3 sequence: CSASTLGTEAFF. CDR3 nucleotide sequence: TGCAGTGCTTCCACCCTGGGGACTGAAGCTTTCTTT.

J is TRBJ1-5 and V is TRBV7-3; no clear D gene. V was shortened by 4 bases and J by 2 bases, with 15 bases between the two germline ends. This CDR3 contains 16 residues. The germline V gene encodes CDR1 SGHTA and CDR2 FQGTGA. The CDR3 DNA sequence: TGTGCCAGCAGCTCTAGGAGAGAGAGTGGCAATCAGCCCCAGCATTTT. Amino acids: CASSSRRESGNQPQHF.